The following is a T cell receptor (beta chain) sequence with its context. This clonotype was observed a few times. No antigen is known for it. No much larger clone exists at a distance of one base, and base qualities are not known. The data were taken from a study of CD8+CD57+ T cells in acquired aplastic anemia (dated by TCRdb to the late 2010s). Regarding the research as a whole: A mean of around 3 ug of DNA, ranging from roughly 0.19 to 30 ug, was extracted from sorted CD4+ and CD8+ cells. CD8+CD57+ expansion was defined as a frequency above the mean frequency observed in healthy subjects. Broad study findings and their caveats: CD8+ Simpson's diversity did not differ significantly between patients and healthy controls (P=0.060). Twenty-nine CD8+ CDR3 sequences were shared between patients and controls but appeared highly expressed in patients and within their immunodominant clones.

The patients picked for sequencing were ones in whom flow cytometry had shown an expansion of CD8+CD57+ cells. All patients had severe acquired aplastic anemia diagnosed by International Study of Aplastic Anemia and Agranulocytosis and Camitta criteria. Patients had received no therapy at the time of blood sampling. TCR repertoires of sorted CD4+ and CD8+ blood T cells from severe aplastic anemia patients and healthy subjects were deep-sequenced in the study. Patients were enrolled in the USA under clinicaltrials.gov protocols 00001620, 01623167, 00001397, 00071045, 00081523 and 00961064. Ficoll-Paque density gradient centrifugation was used to isolate peripheral blood mononuclear cells. Before DNA extraction, CD4+ and CD8+ T cells were sorted by FACS or by magnetic beads. From cysteine to phenylalanine, the CDR3 is 13 amino acids long. CDR3 DNA only is kept here, 39 bases in frame from base 1. V is clipped by 5 bases and J by 3 bases, and the sequence between their germline boundaries is 10 bases long. Based on the germline V gene (reference sequence), the CDR1 and CDR2 sequences are LGHDT and YNNKEL.

Genomic DNA was used as template for profiling of TCR beta VDJ combinations and CDR3 sequences. TCR repertoire sequencing was run on an Illumina HiSeq 2000. For the original study's pipeline: TRBV/TRBJ rearrangement plots, CDR3 size and DJ length profiles, and Simpson's diversity index were used to assess repertoires. The most abundant DNA sequence in the deep sequencing data was defined as the immunodominant clone. CDR3 amino acid sequences were checked for sharing between subjects and were compared against published repertoires and the VDJdb database. In TCRdb, the public reads were trimmed at Q25 with fastp and aligned with MiXCR, with productive beta chains retained. Each record represents a unique CDR3 protein, reported with the most common genes and DNA among its rows. What appears here as the V and J calls and clone size reflects TCRdb's work, not the paper's. Here the sample has approximately 220,000 distinct CDR3 sequences; almost 50% occur a single time. The ten most abundant clones make up just under 20% of the sample.

Input material: sorted CD4+, CD8+, or CD8+CD57+ T cells (not recorded which) from PBMCs. The V and J genes are TRBV3-1 and TRBJ1-2; the D gene remains uncertain. The source is a human donor with aplastic anemia. The DNA is TGTGCCAGCAGCGGTGACGGCGACTATGGCTACACCTTC. This gives the protein CASSGDGDYGYTF.